Here is one TCR beta chain with its context. Its antigen is unknown. Base-call qualities are not available, and no considerably larger clone is one nucleotide away. The record originates from a study of blood T cell repertoires in COVID-19 (dated by TCRdb to between 2020 and 2021). About the investigation overall: Samples from collaborators originated in the United States, Italy and Spain and spanned both the acute and convalescent phases of COVID-19. Samples came from the ongoing ImmuneRACE study (first 160 participants) plus 1,254 subjects from 6 global collaborators. Deeply sampled blood TCRbeta repertoires from subjects exposed to, actively infected with, or recovered from COVID-19 were included in the dataset. The material from the prospective study consisted of cDNA or gDNA derived from T cells, B-cell-depleted T cells, or PBMCs. Nearly every sample came with metadata listing a de-identified subject ID, COVID-19 status, age in years and sex. A freely available public database, intended as a resource for researchers studying the immune response to SARS-CoV-2, is where the repertoires were released. Where HLA class I and class II types were available, the types were taken from metadata supplied by the sample provider, not from assay-based typing.

The cysteine opens and the phenylalanine closes a CDR3 of 15 amino acids. Of the read, only the CDR3 DNA is kept; its 45 bases are in frame from base 1. Deletion took 0 bases off V and 6 bases off J, with a span of 16 bases between the germline ends. Based on the germline V gene, the CDR1 and CDR2 sequences are SGDLS and YYNGEE. Whole blood was collected in K2EDTA tubes by collaborating institutions according to the institutions' own protocols. For TCRbeta analysis, collaborators shipped samples in one of three forms: frozen whole blood, isolated PBMCs, or DNA extracted from either of those sample types. The immunoSEQ Assay, a bias-controlled multiplex PCR, was used to amplify TCRbeta CDR3 regions from genomic DNA. The published analysis was carried out like this. Within the assay, amplification of reference gene primers was used to estimate how many nucleated cells each sample contained. Sequence reads were collapsed and filtered to measure the absolute abundance of every unique TCRbeta CDR3 rearrangement. For each sample, productive Simpson clonality was calculated as the square root of Simpson's diversity index across productive rearrangements. This immuneACCESS table, as held by TCRdb, lists in-frame sequences with V and J called but not all clones. Of the missing ones, under half trace to an unresolved V gene in checked studies; the others have no known cause. V, J and clone size reflect that table, while D and trimming were determined from the DNA. The sample table shows 160,000 or so clones, and 80% are seen once. The ten largest clones take up approximately 7% of the sample.

Results the study describes overall, beyond this receptor: The amount of clinical and demographic metadata varied by source and participant and was provided uncurated.

Specimen: peripheral blood. The V and J segments used are TRBV9 and TRBJ2-7; TRBD2 might be the D gene, on 5 matching bases. The sequence came from a man between 70 and 80 years old with active or convalescent COVID-19. The CDR3 protein is CASSVGSGSLPEQYF. In nucleotide form, the sequence is TGTGCCAGCAGCGTAGGGAGTGGGAGCCTCCCCGAGCAGTACTTC.